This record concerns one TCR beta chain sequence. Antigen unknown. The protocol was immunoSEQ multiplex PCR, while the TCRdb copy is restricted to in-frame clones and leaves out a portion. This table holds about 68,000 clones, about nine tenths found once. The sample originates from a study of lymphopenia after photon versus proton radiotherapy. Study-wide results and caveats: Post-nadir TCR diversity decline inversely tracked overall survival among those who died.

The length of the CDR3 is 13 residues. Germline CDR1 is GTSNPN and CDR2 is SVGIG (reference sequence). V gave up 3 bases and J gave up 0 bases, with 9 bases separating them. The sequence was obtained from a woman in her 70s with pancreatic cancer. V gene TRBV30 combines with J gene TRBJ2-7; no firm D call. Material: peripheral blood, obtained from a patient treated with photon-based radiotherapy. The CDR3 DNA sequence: TGTGCCTGGAGCCCAGGTAGCTCCTACGAGCAGTACTTC. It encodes CAWSPGSSYEQYF. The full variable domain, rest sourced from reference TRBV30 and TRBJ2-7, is SQTIHQWPATLVQPVGSPLSLECTVEGTSNPNLYWYRQAAGRGLQLLFYSVGIGQISSEVPQNLSASRPQDRQFILSSKKLLLSDSGFYLCAWSPGSSYEQYFGPGTRLTVT.